These T cell receptor beta chains were read from a single sample in a study of blood T cells in healthy people across ages. TCRdb used MiXCR to reprocess the 5' RACE reads, holding one entry per CDR3 protein. The sample includes over 950,000 distinct CDR3 sequences, less than 45% of them seen just once. The sample was blood. The receptors shown here come from a man aged 18 to 30 in good health. Both conserved end residues are part of each CDR3. Fields, in order: J gene, V gene, D gene, clone size, CDR3 DNA, CDR3 protein. A D gene is named only where the DNA matches it firmly. Not all rows give a size; the values are once, few, many and, for expanded clones, a class.

J: TRBJ2-5
V: TRBV7-2
D: NA
size: few
DNA: TGTGCCAGCAGCCACCGGTCGAACCAAGAGACCCAGTACTTC
CDR3: CASSHRSNQETQYF

J: TRBJ2-3
V: TRBV6-5
D: NA
size: NA
DNA: TGTGCCAGCAGCCCCGCCGAGGGGGCAGATACGCAGTATTTT
CDR3: CASSPAEGADTQYF

J: TRBJ2-5
V: TRBV12-3/TRBV12-4
D: NA
size: few
DNA: TGTGCCAGCAGTGGGCAGCCGGGGGAGACCCAGTACTTC
CDR3: CASSGQPGETQYF

J: TRBJ1-2
V: TRBV7-8
D: NA
size: NA
DNA: TGTGCCAGCAGCCACTTGTATGAGGGAGCTAACTATGGCTACACCTTC
CDR3: CASSHLYEGANYGYTF

J: TRBJ2-4
V: TRBV2
D: NA
size: few
DNA: TGTGCCAGCATCCCCCGGTCGGTTGGGGCCAAAAACATTCAGTACTTC
CDR3: CASIPRSVGAKNIQYF

J: TRBJ2-3
V: TRBV28
D: NA
size: NA
DNA: TGTGCCAGCAGTTTCGGTGGCGGATACACAGATACGCAGTATTTT
CDR3: CASSFGGGYTDTQYF

J: TRBJ2-1
V: TRBV12-5
D: NA
size: NA
DNA: TGTGCTAGTGGGGAGGTTCGCAATGAGCAGTTCTTC
CDR3: CASGEVRNEQFF

J: TRBJ2-7
V: TRBV13
D: NA
size: many
DNA: TGTGCCAGCAGCTTAGATTCGGACGAGCAGTACTTC
CDR3: CASSLDSDEQYF

J: TRBJ2-1
V: TRBV25-1
D: TRBD2
size: many
DNA: TGTGCCAGCAGTGAAGGGACTACCGAGTTCTTC
CDR3: CASSEGTTEFF

J: TRBJ2-5
V: TRBV6-5
D: NA
size: NA
DNA: TGTGCCAGCCACAGACGGAAAGAGACCCAGTACTTC
CDR3: CASHRRKETQYF

J: TRBJ2-5
V: TRBV25-1
D: TRBD1
size: few
DNA: TGTGCCAGCTCCAGCACAGGGGGCCATGTCGAGACCCAGTACTTC
CDR3: CASSSTGGHVETQYF

J: TRBJ2-1
V: TRBV6-5
D: NA
size: few
DNA: TGTGCCAGCACCCCCCGGTGGGGCAACAATGAGCAGTTCTTC
CDR3: CASTPRWGNNEQFF

J: TRBJ1-3
V: TRBV20-1
D: NA
size: NA
DNA: TGCAGTGCTATACGGAACTCTGGAAACACCATATATTTT
CDR3: CSAIRNSGNTIYF

J: TRBJ1-1
V: TRBV9
D: TRBD1
size: NA
DNA: TGTGCCAGCAGCGGGGGGGACAGGCCGCTTGAAGCTTTCTTT
CDR3: CASSGGDRPLEAFF

J: TRBJ2-2
V: TRBV6-5
D: TRBD2
size: few
DNA: TGTGCCAGCAGTTACGGTCCGGGGGGGCCGGCCGGGGAGCTGTTTTTT
CDR3: CASSYGPGGPAGELFF

J: TRBJ2-7
V: TRBV11-2
D: TRBD1
size: NA
DNA: TGTGCCAGCAGTACCAAACAGGGGAGTGTATTCGATGAGCAGTACTTC
CDR3: CASSTKQGSVFDEQYF

J: TRBJ2-1
V: TRBV6-2/TRBV6-3
D: TRBD1
size: NA
DNA: TGTGCCAGCAGTGGACAGGGGGTTTTCGATGAGCAGTTCTTC
CDR3: CASSGQGVFDEQFF

J: TRBJ2-1
V: TRBV20-1
D: TRBD1
size: few
DNA: TGCAGTGCTCCCAGGACCGGGACAGGGGCCTACAATGAGCAGTTCTTC
CDR3: CSAPRTGTGAYNEQFF

J: TRBJ1-4
V: TRBV29-1
D: NA
size: few
DNA: TGCAGCGTTGAAAAGCTGACAACTAATGAAAAACTGTTTTTT
CDR3: CSVEKLTTNEKLFF

J: TRBJ1-1
V: TRBV9
D: TRBD1
size: NA
DNA: TGTGCCAGCAGCGGACGGACAGGGGTCAACACTGAAGCTTTCTTT
CDR3: CASSGRTGVNTEAFF

J: TRBJ2-1
V: TRBV20-1
D: TRBD1
size: NA
DNA: TGCAGTGCTACCCCCGGGACAGGGAGCTACAATGAGCAGTTCTTC
CDR3: CSATPGTGSYNEQFF

J: TRBJ1-1
V: TRBV7-9
D: NA
size: NA
DNA: TGTGCCAGCAGCTCAGTCTCTAACACTGAAGCTTTCTTT
CDR3: CASSSVSNTEAFF

J: TRBJ1-5
V: TRBV20-1
D: TRBD1
size: NA
DNA: TGCAGTGCTAGAGGAGTAGGGGGCCATAGCAATCAGCCCCAGCATTTT
CDR3: CSARGVGGHSNQPQHF

J: TRBJ1-5
V: TRBV29-1
D: TRBD1
size: NA
DNA: TGCAGCGTTCAAACGACAGGGCAAAGCAATCAGCCCCAGCATTTT
CDR3: CSVQTTGQSNQPQHF

J: TRBJ2-3
V: TRBV15
D: NA
size: NA
DNA: TGTACCACCAGCAGAGATGGAGTGGATACGCAGTATTTT
CDR3: CTTSRDGVDTQYF